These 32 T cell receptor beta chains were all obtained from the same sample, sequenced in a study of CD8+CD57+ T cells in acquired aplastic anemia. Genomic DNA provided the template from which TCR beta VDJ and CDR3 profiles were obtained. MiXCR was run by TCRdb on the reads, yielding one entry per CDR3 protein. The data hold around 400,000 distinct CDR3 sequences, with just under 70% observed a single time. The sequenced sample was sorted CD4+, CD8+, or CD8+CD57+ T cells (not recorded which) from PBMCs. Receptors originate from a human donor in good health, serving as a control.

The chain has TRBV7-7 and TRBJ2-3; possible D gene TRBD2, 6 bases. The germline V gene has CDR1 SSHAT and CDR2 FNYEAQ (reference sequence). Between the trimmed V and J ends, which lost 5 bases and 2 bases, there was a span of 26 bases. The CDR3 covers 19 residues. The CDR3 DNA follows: TGTGCCAGCAGCGCAGGACCCGGGGCTAGCGAGCGACCCACAGATACGCAGTATTTT. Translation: CASSAGPGASERPTDTQYF.

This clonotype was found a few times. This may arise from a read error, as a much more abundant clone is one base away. The CDR3 sequence is CAGSLQVSGANVLTF. The DNA for the CDR3 is TGTGCCGGCAGTCTTCAGGTATCTGGGGCCAACGTCCTGACTTTC. The genes are TRBV7-2 and TRBJ2-6; D unresolved. Germline CDR1 and CDR2: SGHTA and FQGNSA. This CDR3 contains 15 residues.

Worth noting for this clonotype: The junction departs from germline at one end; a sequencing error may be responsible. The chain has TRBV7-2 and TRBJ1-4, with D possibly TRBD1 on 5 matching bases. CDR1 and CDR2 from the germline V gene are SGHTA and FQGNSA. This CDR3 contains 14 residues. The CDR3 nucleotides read TGCGCCAGCAGCCATCGCGGGCAGGGTGAAAACCTGTTTTTT. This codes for CASSHRGQGENLFF.

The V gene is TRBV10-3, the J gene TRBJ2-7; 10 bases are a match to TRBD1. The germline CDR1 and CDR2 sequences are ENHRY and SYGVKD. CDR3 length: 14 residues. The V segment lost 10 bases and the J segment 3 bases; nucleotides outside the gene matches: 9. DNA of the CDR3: TGTGCCAGCTACACCGGGACAGGGGTCTACGAGCAGTACTTC. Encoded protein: CASYTGTGVYEQYF.

CDR3 loop: CASSPQREGDTQYF. The DNA of the CDR3 is TGCGCCAGCAGCCCCCAGCGGGAGGGAGATACGCAGTATTTT. This chain uses TRBV10-1 with TRBJ2-3; 10 nucleotides agree with TRBD2. CDR1 WNHNN and CDR2 SYGVQD come from the germline V gene (reference sequence). Trimming cost V 6 bases and J 5 bases; bases outside gene matches: 5. The CDR3 has 14 amino acids.

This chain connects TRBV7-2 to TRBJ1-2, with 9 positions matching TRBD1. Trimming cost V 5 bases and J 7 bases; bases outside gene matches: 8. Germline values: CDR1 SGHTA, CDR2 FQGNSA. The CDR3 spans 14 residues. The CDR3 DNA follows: TGTGCCAGCAGCCTCCGGGACAGGGTTGTTGGCTACACCTTC. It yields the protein CASSLRDRVVGYTF.

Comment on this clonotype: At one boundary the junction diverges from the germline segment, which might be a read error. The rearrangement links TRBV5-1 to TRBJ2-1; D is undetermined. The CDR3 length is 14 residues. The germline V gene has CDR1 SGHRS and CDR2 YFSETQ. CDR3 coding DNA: TGTGCCAGCAGCAACGGGCCAAGTCCTAATGAGCAGTTCTTC. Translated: CASSNGPSPNEQFF.

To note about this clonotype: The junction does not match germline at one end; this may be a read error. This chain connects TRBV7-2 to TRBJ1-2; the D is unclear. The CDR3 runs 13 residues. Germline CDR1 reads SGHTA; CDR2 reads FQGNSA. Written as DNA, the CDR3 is TGCGCCAGCAGCCAACAGCAAAGGGATGGATCCTTCTTC. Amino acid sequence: CASSQQQRDGSFF. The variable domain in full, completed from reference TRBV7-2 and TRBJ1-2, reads GAGVSQSPSNKVTEKGKDVELRCDPISGHTALYWYRQSLGQGLEFLIYFQGNSAPDKSGLPSDRFSAERTGGSVSTLTIQRTQQEDSAVYLCASSQQQRDGSFFGSGTRLTVV.

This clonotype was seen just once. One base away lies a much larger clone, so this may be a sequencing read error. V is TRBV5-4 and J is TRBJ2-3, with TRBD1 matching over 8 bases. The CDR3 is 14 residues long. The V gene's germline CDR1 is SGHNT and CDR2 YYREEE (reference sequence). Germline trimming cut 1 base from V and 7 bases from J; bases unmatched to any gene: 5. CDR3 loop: CASSLTGTGYTQYF. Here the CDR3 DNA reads TGTGCCAGCAGCTTGACCGGGACAGGATATACGCAGTATTTT.

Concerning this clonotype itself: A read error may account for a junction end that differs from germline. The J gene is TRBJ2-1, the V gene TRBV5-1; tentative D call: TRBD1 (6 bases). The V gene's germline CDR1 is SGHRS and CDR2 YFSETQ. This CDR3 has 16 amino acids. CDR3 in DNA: TGTGCCAGCAGCTTACGGACAGATAGTGCCTACAATGAGCAGTTCTTC. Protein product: CASSLRTDSAYNEQFF.

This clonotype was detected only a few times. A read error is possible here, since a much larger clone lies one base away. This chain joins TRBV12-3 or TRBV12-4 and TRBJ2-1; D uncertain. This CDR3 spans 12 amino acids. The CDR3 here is CACSLLDNEQFF. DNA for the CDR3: TGTGCCTGCAGTTTACTCGACAATGAGCAGTTCTTC.

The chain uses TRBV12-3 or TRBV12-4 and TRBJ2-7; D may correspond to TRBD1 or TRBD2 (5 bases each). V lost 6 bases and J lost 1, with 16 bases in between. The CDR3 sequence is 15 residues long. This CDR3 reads CASSPTGTESYEQYV. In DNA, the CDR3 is TGTGCCAGCAGCCCAACCGGGACGGAATCCTACGAGCAGTACGTC.

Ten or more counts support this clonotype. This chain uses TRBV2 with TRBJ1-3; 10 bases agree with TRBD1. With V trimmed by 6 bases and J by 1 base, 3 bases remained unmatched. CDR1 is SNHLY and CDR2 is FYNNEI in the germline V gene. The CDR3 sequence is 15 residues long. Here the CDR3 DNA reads TGTGCCAGCAGGGGGGACAGGGGATCTGGAAACACCATATATTTT. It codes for CASRGDRGSGNTIYF.

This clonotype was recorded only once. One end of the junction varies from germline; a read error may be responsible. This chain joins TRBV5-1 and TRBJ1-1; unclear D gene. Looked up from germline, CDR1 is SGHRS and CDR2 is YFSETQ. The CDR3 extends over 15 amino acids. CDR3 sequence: CASSVVAGGNTEAFF. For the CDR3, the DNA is TGTGCCAGCAGCGTAGTAGCGGGAGGAAACACTGAAGCTTTCTTT.

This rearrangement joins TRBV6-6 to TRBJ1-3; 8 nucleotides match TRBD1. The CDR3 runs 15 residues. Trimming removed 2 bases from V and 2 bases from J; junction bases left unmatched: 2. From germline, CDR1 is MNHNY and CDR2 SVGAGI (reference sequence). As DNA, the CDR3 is TGTGCCAGCAGTTACGGACAGGGAGCTGGAAACACCATATATTTT. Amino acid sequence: CASSYGQGAGNTIYF.

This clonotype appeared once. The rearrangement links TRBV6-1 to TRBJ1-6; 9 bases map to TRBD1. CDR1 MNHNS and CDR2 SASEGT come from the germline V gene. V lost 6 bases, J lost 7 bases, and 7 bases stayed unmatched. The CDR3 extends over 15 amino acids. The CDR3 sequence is CASRPLGQGNSPLHF. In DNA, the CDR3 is TGTGCCAGCAGACCGCTGGGACAGGGAAATTCACCCCTCCACTTT.

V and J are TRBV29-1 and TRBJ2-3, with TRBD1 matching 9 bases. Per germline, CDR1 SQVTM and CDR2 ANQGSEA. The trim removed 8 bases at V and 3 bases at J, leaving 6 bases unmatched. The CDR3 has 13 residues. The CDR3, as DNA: TGCAGCTTTGGACAGGGGCAAACAGATACGCAGTATTTT. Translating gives CSFGQGQTDTQYF.

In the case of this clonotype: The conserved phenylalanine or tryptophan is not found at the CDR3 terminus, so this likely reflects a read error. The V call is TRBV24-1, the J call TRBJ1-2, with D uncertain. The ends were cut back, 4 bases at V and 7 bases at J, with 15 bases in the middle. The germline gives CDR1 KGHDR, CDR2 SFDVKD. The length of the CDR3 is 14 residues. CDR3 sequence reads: CATSECDLGFGYTI. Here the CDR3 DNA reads TGTGCCACCAGTGAGTGTGACTTAGGATTTGGCTACACCATC.

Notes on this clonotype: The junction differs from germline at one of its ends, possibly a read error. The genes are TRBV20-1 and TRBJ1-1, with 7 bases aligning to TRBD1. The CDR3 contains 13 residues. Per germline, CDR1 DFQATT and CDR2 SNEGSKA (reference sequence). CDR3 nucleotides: TGCAGTGCTAGAGTGACAGGGACTTCTGAAGCCTTCTTT. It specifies CSARVTGTSEAFF.

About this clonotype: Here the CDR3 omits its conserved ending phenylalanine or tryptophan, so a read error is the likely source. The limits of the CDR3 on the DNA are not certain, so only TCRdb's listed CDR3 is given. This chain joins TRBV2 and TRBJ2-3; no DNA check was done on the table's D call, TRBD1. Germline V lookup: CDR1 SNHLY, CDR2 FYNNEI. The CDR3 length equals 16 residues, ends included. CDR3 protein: CASSGQGFGELFFEDG.

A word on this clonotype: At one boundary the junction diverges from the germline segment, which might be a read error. The DNA of the CDR3 is TGTGCCAGCAGCTGGGGACTTGGGGCCGCGCAGTACTTC. This codes for CASSWGLGAAQYF. V is TRBV5-1 and J is TRBJ2-7, with D maybe TRBD2 (6 bases). The CDR3 runs to 13 residues. Germline loops: CDR1 SGHRS, CDR2 YFSETQ.

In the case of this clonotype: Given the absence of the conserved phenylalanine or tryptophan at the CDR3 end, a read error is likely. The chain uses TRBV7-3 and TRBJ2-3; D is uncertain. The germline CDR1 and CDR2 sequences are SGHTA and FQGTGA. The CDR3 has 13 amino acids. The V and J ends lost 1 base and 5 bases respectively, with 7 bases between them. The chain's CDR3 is CASSLNPKDTQYL. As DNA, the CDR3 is TGTGCCAGCAGCTTAAACCCCAAAGATACGCAGTATCTT.

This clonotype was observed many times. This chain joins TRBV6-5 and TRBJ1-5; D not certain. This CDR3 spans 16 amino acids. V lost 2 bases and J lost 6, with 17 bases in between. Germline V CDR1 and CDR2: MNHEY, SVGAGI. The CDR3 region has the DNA TGTGCCAGCAGTTACGCGGCGGGGTCGGGGAGTCAGCCCCAGCATTTT. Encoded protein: CASSYAAGSGSQPQHF.

The CDR3 here is CASSPVQGAEGKLFF. CDR3 sequence (DNA): TGTGCCAGCTCACCTGTACAGGGGGCAGAGGGAAAACTGTTTTTT. This chain links TRBV18 with TRBJ1-4; 9 bases line up with TRBD1. The germline CDR1 and CDR2 sequences are KGHSH and LQKENI. Trimming at V came to 3 bases and at J to 10 bases, leaving 9 bases not matched to a gene. The CDR3 has 15 amino acids.

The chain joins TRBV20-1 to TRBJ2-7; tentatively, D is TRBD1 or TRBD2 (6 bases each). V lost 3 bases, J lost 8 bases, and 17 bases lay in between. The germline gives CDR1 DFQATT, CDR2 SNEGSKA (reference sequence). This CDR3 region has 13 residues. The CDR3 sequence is CSASTGAYDQQYF. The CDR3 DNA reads TGCAGTGCTAGTACGGGGGCCTACGACCAGCAGTACTTC.

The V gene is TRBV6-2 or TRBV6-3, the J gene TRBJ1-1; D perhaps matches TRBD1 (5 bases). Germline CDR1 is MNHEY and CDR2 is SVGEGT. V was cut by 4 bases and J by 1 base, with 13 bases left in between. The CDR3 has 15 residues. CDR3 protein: CASSLGDLPNTEAFF. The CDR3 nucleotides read TGTGCCAGCAGTTTGGGGGACCTACCGAACACTGAAGCTTTCTTT.

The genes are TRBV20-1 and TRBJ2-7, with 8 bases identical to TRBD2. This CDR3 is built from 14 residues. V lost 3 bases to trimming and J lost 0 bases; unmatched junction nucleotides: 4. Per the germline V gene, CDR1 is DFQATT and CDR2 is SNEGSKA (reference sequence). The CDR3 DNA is TGCAGTGCTAGCATTCGGGGGGGCTCCTACGAGCAGTACTTC. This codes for CSASIRGGSYEQYF.

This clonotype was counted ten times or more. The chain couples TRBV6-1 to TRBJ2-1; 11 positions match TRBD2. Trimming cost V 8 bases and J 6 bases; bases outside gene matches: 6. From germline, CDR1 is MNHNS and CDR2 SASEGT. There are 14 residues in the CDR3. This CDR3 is CASVSGGAFNEQFF. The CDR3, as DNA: TGTGCCAGCGTTAGCGGGGGGGCCTTCAATGAGCAGTTCTTC.

Here the CDR3 reads CASSDPRQGAQPQHF. In nucleotides, the CDR3 is TGTGCCAGCAGTGACCCGCGACAGGGGGCCCAGCCCCAGCATTTT. V usage is TRBV11-1 and J usage is TRBJ1-5; TRBD1 agrees at 10 bases. This CDR3 comprises 15 residues. Per the germline V gene, CDR1 is SGHAT and CDR2 is FQDESV (reference sequence). The ends lost 6 bases at V and 7 bases at J; junction bases unmatched: 9.

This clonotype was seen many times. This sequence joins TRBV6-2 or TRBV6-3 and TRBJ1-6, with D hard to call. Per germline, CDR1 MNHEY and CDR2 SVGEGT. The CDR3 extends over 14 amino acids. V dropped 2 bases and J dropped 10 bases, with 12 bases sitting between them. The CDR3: CASSYPEGRSPLHF. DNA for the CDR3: TGTGCCAGCAGTTACCCTGAAGGGCGCTCACCCCTCCACTTT.

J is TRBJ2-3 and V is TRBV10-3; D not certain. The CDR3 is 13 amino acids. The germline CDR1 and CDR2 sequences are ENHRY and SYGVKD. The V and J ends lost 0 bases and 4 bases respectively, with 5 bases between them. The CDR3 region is CAISESPADTQYF. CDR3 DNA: TGTGCCATCAGTGAGTCTCCGGCAGATACGCAGTATTTT.

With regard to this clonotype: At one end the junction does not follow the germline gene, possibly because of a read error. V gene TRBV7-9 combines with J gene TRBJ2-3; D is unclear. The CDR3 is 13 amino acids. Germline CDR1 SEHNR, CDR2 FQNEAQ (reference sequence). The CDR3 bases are TGTGCCAGCAGCGTGAGCTGCACAGATACGCTGTATTTT. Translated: CASSVSCTDTLYF.